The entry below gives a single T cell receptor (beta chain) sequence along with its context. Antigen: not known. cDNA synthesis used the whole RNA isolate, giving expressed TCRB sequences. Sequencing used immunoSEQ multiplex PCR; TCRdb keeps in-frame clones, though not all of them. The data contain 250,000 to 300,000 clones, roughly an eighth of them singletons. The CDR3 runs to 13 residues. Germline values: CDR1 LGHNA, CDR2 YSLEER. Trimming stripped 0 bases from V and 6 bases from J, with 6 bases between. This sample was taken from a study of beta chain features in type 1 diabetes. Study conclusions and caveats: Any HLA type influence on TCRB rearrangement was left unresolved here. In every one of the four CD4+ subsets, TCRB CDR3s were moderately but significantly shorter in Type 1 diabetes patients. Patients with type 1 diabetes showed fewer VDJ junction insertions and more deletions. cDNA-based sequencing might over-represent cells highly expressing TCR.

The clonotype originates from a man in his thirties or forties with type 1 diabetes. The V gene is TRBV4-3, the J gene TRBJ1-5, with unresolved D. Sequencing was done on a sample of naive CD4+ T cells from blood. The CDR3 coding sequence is TGCGCCAGCAGCCAAGATCGGGTTCAGCCCCAGCATTTT. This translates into CASSQDRVQPQHF.